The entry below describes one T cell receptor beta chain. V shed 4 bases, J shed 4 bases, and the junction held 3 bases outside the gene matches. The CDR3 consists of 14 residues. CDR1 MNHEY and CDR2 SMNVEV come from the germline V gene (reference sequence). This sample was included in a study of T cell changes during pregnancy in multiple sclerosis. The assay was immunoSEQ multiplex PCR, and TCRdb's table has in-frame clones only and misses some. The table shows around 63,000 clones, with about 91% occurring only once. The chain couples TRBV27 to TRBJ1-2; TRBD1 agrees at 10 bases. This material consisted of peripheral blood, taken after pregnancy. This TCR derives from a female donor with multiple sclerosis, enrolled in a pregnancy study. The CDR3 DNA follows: TGTGCCAGCAGTTCCCGGACAGGGGGCTATGGCTACACCTTC. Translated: CASSSRTGGYGYTF.